This T cell receptor (beta chain) was retrieved from a study of T-cell memory formation after mild COVID-19 (TCRdb year 2021). About the full investigation: TCR sequence clusters from the two donors were largely donor specific. In a couple of donors, T-cell clones that expanded and contracted after mild COVID-19 were followed by sequencing TCRalpha and TCRbeta repertoires longitudinally. Two young, previously healthy adult volunteers, one female and one male, were included in the cohort. Summary of the overall study and its limitations: The study covered only a couple of mild cases, and larger cohorts including severe cases with pre-infection samples were considered necessary. Some responding clones were detected in pre-infection memory, suggesting pre-existing cross-reactive memory T cells joined the SARS-CoV-2 response. The second-wave clones that peaked on day 37 were not confirmed to be SARS-CoV-2 specific. Contracting CD4+ clones appeared mostly in the CM and EM memory subsets, whereas CD8+ clones were enriched in EMRA. Balanced CD4/CD8 phenotypes were observed for clones contracting from day 15 to 85, whereas a bias towards CD4+ was observed for a second wave of clones expanding from day 15 to 37.

The data were produced on an Illumina NovaSeq 6000. cDNA libraries for TCRalpha and TCRbeta were prepared by 5'RACE using constant-segment primers, with sample barcodes and unique molecular identifiers added. RNA was extracted from every sample with Trizol reagent. Amplification of the libraries took two PCR steps, and the second step added a second sample barcode plus Illumina TruSeq adapters. Sequencing of the libraries was done on an Illumina NovaSeq, producing 2 x 150 bp paired-end reads. In the original analysis: Reads were demultiplexed and collapsed into UMI-guided consensus sequences with migec v1.2.7. Using mixcr v2.1.11, the UMI consensuses were aligned to TRA and TRB V and J templates and assembled into clonotypes. A clonotype was counted as expanded or contracted only when both edgeR and NoisET called the clonotype significant, with the noise models trained on biological replicates. For edgeR calls, the thresholds were a false discovery rate-adjusted p below 0.01 and a log2 fold-change of 1. PCA with hierarchical clustering of max-normalized trajectories of the 1000 most abundant clonotypes was used as exploratory dynamics analysis. The CD4 or CD8 phenotype of responding clones was assigned using the separately sequenced CD4+ and CD8+ repertoires. Using fastp trimming at Q25 and MiXCR clonotype assembly, TCRdb reanalyzed the public sequencing data and kept in-frame beta chains. Rows merge per CDR3 protein into single entries with the most common DNA and genes. The V and J calls come from TCRdb's annotation, not from the publication. The sample table records roughly 350,000 distinct CDR3 sequences; roughly 13% of these occur just once. The ten most abundant clones make up approximately 22% of the sample.

PBMCs were isolated by Ficoll-Paque density gradient centrifugation. Comment on this clonotype: The target of this receptor is not known. No much larger clone exists at a distance of one base, and base qualities are not known.

V and J are trimmed by 4 bases and 4 bases, and the gene matches miss 4 bases of the junction. From the cysteine up to the phenylalanine, the CDR3 has a length of 14 residues. The DNA shown is the 42-base CDR3, in frame from base 1. According to the germline V gene, CDR1 reads MNHEY and CDR2 reads SVGAGI. This TCR derives from a man in his late teens or twenties who had mild COVID-19 (a few samples of this study predate the infection). The sample titles of this study are shuffled in the database, so cell type and time point are left out; the donor was told from shared clones. The sample was PBMCs or a T cell subset sorted from them (not recorded which). The V gene is TRBV6-5 and the J gene is TRBJ1-3; TRBD1 fits 7 bases in the junction. The nucleotides read TGTGCCAGCAGTTCCGGGACAGACGGAAACACCATATATTTT. It translates to CASSSGTDGNTIYF.